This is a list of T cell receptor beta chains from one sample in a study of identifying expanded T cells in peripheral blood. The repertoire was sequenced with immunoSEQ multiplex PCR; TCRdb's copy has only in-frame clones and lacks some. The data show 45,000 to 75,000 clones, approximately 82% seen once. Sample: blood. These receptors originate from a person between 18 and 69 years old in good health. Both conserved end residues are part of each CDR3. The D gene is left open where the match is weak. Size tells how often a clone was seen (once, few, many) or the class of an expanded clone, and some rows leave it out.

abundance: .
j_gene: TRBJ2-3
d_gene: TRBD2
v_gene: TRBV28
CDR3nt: TGTGCCAGCAGTTCGACTAGCCGGACAGATACGCAGTATTTT
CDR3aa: CASSSTSRTDTQYF

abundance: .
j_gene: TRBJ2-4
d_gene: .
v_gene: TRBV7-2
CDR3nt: TGTGCCAGCAGCCCGGACGGATTAGCCAAAAACATTCAGTACTTC
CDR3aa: CASSPDGLAKNIQYF

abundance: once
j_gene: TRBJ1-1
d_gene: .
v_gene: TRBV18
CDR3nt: TGTGCCAGCTCACAACTGAACACTGAAGCTTTCTTT
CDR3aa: CASSQLNTEAFF

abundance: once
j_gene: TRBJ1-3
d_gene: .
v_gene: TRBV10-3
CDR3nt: TGTGCCATCAACATGGACTCTGGAAACACCATATATTTT
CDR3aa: CAINMDSGNTIYF

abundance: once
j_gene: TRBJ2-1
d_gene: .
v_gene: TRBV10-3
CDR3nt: TGTGCCATCAGTGAGGTCGAGCAAGGAAGCATCAACAATGAGCAGTTCTTC
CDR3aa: CAISEVEQGSINNEQFF

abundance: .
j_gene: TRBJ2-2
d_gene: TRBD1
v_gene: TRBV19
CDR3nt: TGTGCCAGCTCAGGACAGGGGGGAGGCCGGGAGCTGTTTTTT
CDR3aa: CASSGQGGGRELFF

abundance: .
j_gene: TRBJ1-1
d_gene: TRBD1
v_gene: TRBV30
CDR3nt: TGTGCCTGGAGGACGACAGGGGCTGAAGCTTTCTTT
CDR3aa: CAWRTTGAEAFF

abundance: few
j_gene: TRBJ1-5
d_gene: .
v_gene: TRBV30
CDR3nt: TGTGCCTGGAACGGGGGTAGCAATCAGCCCCAGCATTTT
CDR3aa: CAWNGGSNQPQHF

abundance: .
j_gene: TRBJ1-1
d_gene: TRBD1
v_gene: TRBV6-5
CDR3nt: TGTGCCAGCACCCGTTCAGGGGGCGGCACTGAAGCTTTCTTT
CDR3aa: CASTRSGGGTEAFF

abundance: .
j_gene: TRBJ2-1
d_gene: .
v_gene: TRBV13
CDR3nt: TGTGCCAGCAGCACGAGGACAGGCGTCGGGGGTGAGCAGTTCTTC
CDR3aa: CASSTRTGVGGEQFF

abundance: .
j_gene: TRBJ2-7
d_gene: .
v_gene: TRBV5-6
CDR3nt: TGTGCCAGCAGCTTCGCGGTTCCAGGCGAGCAGTACTTC
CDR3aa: CASSFAVPGEQYF

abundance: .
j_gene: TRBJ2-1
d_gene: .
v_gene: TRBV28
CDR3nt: TGTGCCAGCAGCGCACCCGGCCGAGGCCCGACAATGGATGAGCAGTTCTTC
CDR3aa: CASSAPGRGPTMDEQFF

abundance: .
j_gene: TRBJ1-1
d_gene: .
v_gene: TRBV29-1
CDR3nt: TGCAGCGTTGAAATGACAGGCTTCTCTGAAGCTTTCTTT
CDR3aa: CSVEMTGFSEAFF

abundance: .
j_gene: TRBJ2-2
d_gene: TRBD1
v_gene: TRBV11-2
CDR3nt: TGTGCCAGCAGCTTATTTGGGACAGGGGTTTACGCCGGGGAGCTGTTTTTT
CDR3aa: CASSLFGTGVYAGELFF

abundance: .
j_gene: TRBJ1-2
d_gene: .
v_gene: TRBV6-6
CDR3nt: TGTGCCAGTTTCGAGGCGGGGGGCGCGGATGGCTACACCTTC
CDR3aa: CASFEAGGADGYTF

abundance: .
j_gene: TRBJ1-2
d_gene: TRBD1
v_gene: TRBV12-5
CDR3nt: TGTGCTAGTGGTTTGGTGACAGGGAAGGAAAATGGTTATGGCTACACCTTC
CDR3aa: CASGLVTGKENGYGYTF

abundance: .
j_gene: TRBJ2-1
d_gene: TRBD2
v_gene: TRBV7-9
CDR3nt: TGTGCCAGCGACCCCAGGGTCCTGGGCGGGGGGGCCTATGAGCAGTTCTTC
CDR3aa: CASDPRVLGGGAYEQFF

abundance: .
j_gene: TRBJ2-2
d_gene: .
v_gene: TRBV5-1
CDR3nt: TGCGCCAGCAGCTTGGGTCTGTTCGGCGGGGAGCTGTTTTTT
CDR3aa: CASSLGLFGGELFF

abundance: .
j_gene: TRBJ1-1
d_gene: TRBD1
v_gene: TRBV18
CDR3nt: TGTGCCAGCTCACCACGTGTGACAGGGTGGACTGAAGCTTTCTTT
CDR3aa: CASSPRVTGWTEAFF

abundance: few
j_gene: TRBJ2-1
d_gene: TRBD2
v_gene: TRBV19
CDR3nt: TGTGCCAGTAGCGAGGGGGTAGCGGGAGTAAGCGAGCAGTTCTTC
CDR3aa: CASSEGVAGVSEQFF

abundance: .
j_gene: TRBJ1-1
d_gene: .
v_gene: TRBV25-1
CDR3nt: TGTGCCAGCAGTGAATCCCGGACAGCGAACACTGAAGCTTTCTTT
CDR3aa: CASSESRTANTEAFF

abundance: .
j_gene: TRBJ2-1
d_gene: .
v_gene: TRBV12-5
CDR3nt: TGTGCTAGTGGTAAAGGGCTTCTCAATGAGCAGTTCTTC
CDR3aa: CASGKGLLNEQFF

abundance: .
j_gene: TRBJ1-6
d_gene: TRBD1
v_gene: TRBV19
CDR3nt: TGTGCCAGCCGGGGACAGTCCCGGAGAAACTATAATTCACCCCTCCACTTT
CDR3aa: CASRGQSRRNYNSPLHF